Listed here are 7 T cell receptor beta chains from one sample, sequenced in a study of neurological immune-mediated disorders. TCRdb redid the calling of the 5' RACE reads with MiXCR, one entry per CDR3 protein. The sample lists 55,000 to 70,000 distinct CDR3 sequences; about 10% were seen once. The sample's time point: longitudinal time-point 1 (baseline). Sequenced: PBMCs. These TCRs come from a male donor with HTLV-1-associated myelopathy (HAM/TSP).

This clonotype came up many times. The chain is built from TRBV5-1 and TRBJ2-1; 10 bases are shared with TRBD1. The CDR3 is 14 amino acids. CDR1 and CDR2 from the germline V gene are SGHRS and YFSETQ. V gave up 0 bases and J gave up 6 bases; unmatched junction bases: 0. The CDR3 spells CASSLGTGGNEQFF. DNA of the CDR3: TGCGCCAGCAGCTTGGGGACAGGGGGCAATGAGCAGTTCTTC.

This clonotype was observed many times. J is TRBJ1-5 and V is TRBV6-2 or TRBV6-3; D possibly corresponds to TRBD1 (5 bases). V was pared by 7 bases and J by 7 bases, with 23 bases between. The V gene's germline CDR1 is MNHEY and CDR2 SVGEGT. CDR3 length equals 16 residues. Written as DNA, the CDR3 is TGTGCCAGCACTTCATCCGGGACGCTTGAGGGGCAGCCCCAGCATTTT. Protein product: CASTSSGTLEGQPQHF.

For this clonotype: This clone may be a read error of a much larger clone one base away. The J gene is TRBJ2-7, the V gene TRBV7-9; 10 bases align to TRBD1. The V gene end was trimmed by 1 base and the J gene end by 8 bases; junction bases not matched to a gene: 11. Germline CDR1 reads SEHNR; CDR2 reads FQNEAQ (reference sequence). This CDR3 spans 16 amino acids. CDR3 sequence: CASSLEWGTGVPKQYF. The CDR3, as DNA: TGTGCCAGCAGCTTAGAATGGGGGACAGGGGTTCCCAAGCAGTACTTC.

This clonotype was counted only a few times. V gene TRBV7-9 combines with J gene TRBJ2-7; 9 positions agree with TRBD1. The CDR3 spans 16 residues. Losses at the gene ends were 2 bases for V and 5 bases for J; bases not matched to a gene: 10. Germline V gives CDR1 SEHNR, CDR2 FQNEAQ (reference sequence). The CDR3 sequence: CASSLRRGTGTHEQYF. As DNA, the CDR3 is TGTGCCAGCAGCTTAAGGCGAGGGACAGGGACCCACGAGCAGTACTTC. The entire variable domain, with the rest obtained from reference TRBV7-9 and TRBJ2-7, is as follows: DTGVSQNPRHKITKRGQNVTFRCDPISEHNRLYWYRQTLGQGPEFLTYFQNEAQLEKSRLLSDRFSAERPKGSFSTLEIQRTEQGDSAMYLCASSLRRGTGTHEQYFGPGTRLTVT.

This clonotype was recorded many times. CDR3 nucleotide sequence: TGTGCCAGCAGCCAAGTTGACAACTATGAAAAACTGTTTTTT. Protein sequence: CASSQVDNYEKLFF. This chain joins TRBV14 and TRBJ1-4; no reliable D call. The CDR3 sequence is 14 residues long. Between the trimmed V and J ends, which lost 1 base and 6 bases, there was a span of 9 bases. The germline V gene encodes CDR1 SGHDN and CDR2 FVKESK. The variable domain in full, completed from reference TRBV14 and TRBJ1-4, reads EAGVTQFPSHSVIEKGQTVTLRCDPISGHDNLYWYRRVMGKEIKFLLHFVKESKQDESGMPNNRFLAERTGGTYSTLKVQPAELEDSGVYFCASSQVDNYEKLFFGSGTQLSVL.

This clonotype was seen many times. Its ends do not fully match the called genes, so a read error is possible. V is TRBV5-1 and J is TRBJ1-3, with 7 bases that match TRBD1. Germline V gene sequence: CDR1 SGHRS, CDR2 YFSETQ. The CDR3 runs 14 residues. The CDR3 DNA is TGTGCCAGCAGCCGGGACAGCTCTGGAAACACCATATATTTT. Encoded protein: CASSRDSSGNTIYF. Variable domain in full (rest from reference TRBV5-1 and TRBJ1-3): KAGVTQTPRYLIKTRGQQVTLSCSPISGHRSVSWYQQTPGQGLQFLFEYFSETQRNKGNFPGRFSGRQFSNSRSEMNVSTLELGDSALYLCASSRDSSGNTIYFGEGSWLTVV.

This clonotype showed up many times. The chain couples TRBV12-3 or TRBV12-4 to TRBJ1-4, with D possibly being TRBD1 (5 bases). Trimming removed 1 base from V and 5 bases from J, with 14 bases in between. CDR3 length: 16 residues. The CDR3 DNA reads as TGTGCCAGCAGTTTAGGGGGGGGGACGCGGAATGAAAAACTGTTTTTT. This translates into CASSLGGGTRNEKLFF.